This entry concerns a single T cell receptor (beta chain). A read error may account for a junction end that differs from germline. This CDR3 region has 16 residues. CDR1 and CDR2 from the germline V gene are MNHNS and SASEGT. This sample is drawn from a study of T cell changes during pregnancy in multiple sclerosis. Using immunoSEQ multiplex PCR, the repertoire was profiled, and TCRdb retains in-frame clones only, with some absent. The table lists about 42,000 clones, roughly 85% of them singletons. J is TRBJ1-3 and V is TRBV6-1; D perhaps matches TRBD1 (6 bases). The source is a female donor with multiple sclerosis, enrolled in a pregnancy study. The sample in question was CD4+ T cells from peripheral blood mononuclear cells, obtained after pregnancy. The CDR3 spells CASREGGLSPGNTIYF. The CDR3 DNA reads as TGTGCCAGCAGGGAAGGGGGGCTGTCCCCTGGAAACACCATATATTTT.